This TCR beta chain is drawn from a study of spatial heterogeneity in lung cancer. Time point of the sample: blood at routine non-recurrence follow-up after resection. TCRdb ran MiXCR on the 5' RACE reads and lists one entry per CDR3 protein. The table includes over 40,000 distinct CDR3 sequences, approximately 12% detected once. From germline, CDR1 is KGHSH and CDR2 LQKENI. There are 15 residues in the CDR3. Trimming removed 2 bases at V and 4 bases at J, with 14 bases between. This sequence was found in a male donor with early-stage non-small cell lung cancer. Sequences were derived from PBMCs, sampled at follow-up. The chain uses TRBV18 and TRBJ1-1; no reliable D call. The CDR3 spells CASSPMGRSGTEAFF. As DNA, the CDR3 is TGTGCCAGCTCACCAATGGGGAGGTCGGGCACTGAAGCTTTCTTT.